Following are 28 T cell receptor beta chains from one sample sequenced in a study of CD4 T cells in relation to SARS-CoV-2 and coronaviruses. CD4+ T cells from unexposed donors were obtained before the COVID-19 pandemic (2011-2018). After nine to ten days of culture, CD4+ T cells were isolated. These receptors lack a known antigen. Libraries were prepared by immunoSEQ multiplex PCR; TCRdb keeps only in-frame clonotypes and omits some of them. This table has approximately 30,000 clones, 74% appearing once. The sample was CD4+ T cells from PBMCs, cultured in vitro. These receptors all stem from a human donor in good health.

This CDR3 reads CASSRNWQGGAWEKLFF. The CDR3 DNA is TGCGCCAGCAGCCGCAACTGGCAGGGGGGCGCTTGGGAAAAACTGTTTTTT. J is TRBJ1-4 and V is TRBV4-3; 7 bases line up with TRBD1. CDR3 length: 17 residues. V gave up 4 bases and J gave up 8 bases; unmatched junction bases: 16. CDR1 is LGHNA and CDR2 is YSLEER in the germline V gene.

CDR3 loop: CASSSGLTGLAKNIQYF. CDR3 DNA sequence: TGTGCCAGCAGCTCGGGGCTGACAGGGTTGGCCAAAAACATTCAGTACTTC. This chain uses TRBV5-4 with TRBJ2-4, with 7 bases lining up with TRBD1. V dropped 3 bases and J dropped 1; count of bases not matched to a gene: 10. Germline V gene sequence: CDR1 SGHNT, CDR2 YYREEE (reference sequence). The CDR3 consists of 17 residues.

The V gene is TRBV4-1, the J gene TRBJ1-6, with TRBD1 matching 7 bases. The CDR3 length is 17 residues. The V segment lost 3 bases and the J segment 11 bases; nucleotides outside the gene matches: 16. Looked up from germline, CDR1 is MGHRA and CDR2 is YSYEKL. CDR3 DNA sequence: TGCGCCAGCAGCCAGGGGGGACAGTCCCGGATGGGAGCACCCCTCCACTTT. This codes for CASSQGGQSRMGAPLHF.

The V gene is TRBV30, the J gene TRBJ2-1; no firm D call. The CDR3 is 14 amino acids. Per the germline V gene, CDR1 is GTSNPN and CDR2 is SVGIG (reference sequence). Trimming took off 1 base at V and 7 bases at J, with 14 bases between the two ends. The CDR3 nucleotides read TGTGCCTGGAGTGGAACTAACTCTAGGAATGAGCAGTTCTTC. It is translated as CAWSGTNSRNEQFF.

The CDR3, as DNA: TGTGCCAGCAGTGATGATCGCGGGAGTCACACCGGGGAGCTGTTTTTT. Translated, it gives CASSDDRGSHTGELFF. The genes are TRBV2 and TRBJ2-2; 7 positions match TRBD2. CDR1 and CDR2 (germline): SNHLY, FYNNEI. The CDR3 length is 16 residues. Trimming removed 3 bases from V and 3 bases from J; junction bases left unmatched: 7.

The CDR3 coding sequence is TGTGCCCGTCGGGACGGCGGCACAGATACGCAGTATTTT. Its protein product is CARRDGGTDTQYF. V is TRBV7-2 and J is TRBJ2-3; tentatively, D is TRBD1 or TRBD2 (5 bases each). The CDR3 contains 13 residues. V dropped 11 bases and J dropped 1 base, with 13 bases sitting between them. Germline V lookup: CDR1 SGHTA, CDR2 FQGNSA.

The chain couples TRBV3-1 (or the pseudogene TRBV3-2) to TRBJ2-5, with 7 bases that match TRBD1. Trimming removed 2 bases from V and 5 bases from J; junction bases left unmatched: 8. CDR1 is LGHDT, CDR2 YNNKEL, per germline (reference sequence). The CDR3 extends over 15 amino acids. The CDR3 sequence is CASSQSLGGMETQYF. The CDR3 coding sequence is TGTGCCAGCAGCCAAAGCCTAGGGGGCATGGAGACCCAGTACTTC.

The J gene is TRBJ1-6, the V gene TRBV7-9; a weak D match, TRBD1 (6 bases). Trimming stripped 1 base from V and 8 bases from J, with 6 bases between. Germline CDR1 reads SEHNR; CDR2 reads FQNEAQ (reference sequence). The CDR3 contains 13 residues. In DNA form, the CDR3 reads TGTGCCAGCAGCTTAGAGGGGGATTCACCCCTCCACTTT. It yields the protein CASSLEGDSPLHF.

The chain has TRBV7-8 and TRBJ1-1; possibly TRBD1 for D (5 bases). This CDR3 has 13 amino acids. V lost 5 bases and J lost 1, with 8 bases in between. Germline loops: CDR1 SGHVS, CDR2 FQNEAQ. CDR3 region: CASSTDRNTEAFF. The CDR3 nucleotides read TGTGCCAGCAGCACCGACAGGAACACTGAAGCTTTCTTT.

The rearrangement joins TRBV6-5 to TRBJ1-5; D ambiguous. Per germline, CDR1 MNHEY and CDR2 SVGAGI. The germline V and J ends were trimmed by 0 bases and 7 bases, with 10 bases remaining between them. The CDR3 length is 14 residues. CDR3 nucleotide sequence: TGTGCCAGCAGTTACTCGTCGCGGGGACAGCCCCAGCATTTT. Translated: CASSYSSRGQPQHF.

The sample holds a few counts of this clone. The chain links TRBV5-1 to TRBJ1-2; D is unclear. CDR3 length: 12 residues. Trimming shortened V by 0 bases and J by 4 bases, and 4 bases separated the two germline ends. CDR1 is SGHRS, CDR2 YFSETQ, per germline. CDR3 bases: TGCGCCAGCAGCTTGGATACCTATGGCTACACCTTC. It codes for CASSLDTYGYTF.

The chain recombines TRBV4-3 with TRBJ1-2; 8 nucleotides align to TRBD1. The CDR3 sequence is 13 residues long. V lost 1 base and J lost 7; bases outside the gene matches: 2. CDR1 is LGHNA, CDR2 YSLEER, per germline. The DNA for the CDR3 is TGCGCCAGCAGCCAAGCAGGGGGCTTTGGCTACACCTTC. It is translated as CASSQAGGFGYTF.

In DNA, the CDR3 is TGTGCCAGCAGTTTAGGTGGGTTTCGGGAAGCTTTCTTT. Translating it yields CASSLGGFREAFF. The chain carries TRBV12-3 or TRBV12-4 and TRBJ1-1; no reliable D call. With 1 base removed from V and 8 bases from J, the gap between germline ends came to 11 bases. The CDR3 is 13 amino acids.

The genes are TRBV5-4 and TRBJ2-3; possibly TRBD1 for D (6 bases). V lost 4 bases, J lost 1 base, and 7 bases lay in between. Looked up from germline, CDR1 is SGHNT and CDR2 is YYREEE (reference sequence). The CDR3 consists of 13 residues. The CDR3 nucleotides read TGTGCCAGCAGCAAGGGGGGCACAGATACGCAGTATTTT. It yields the protein CASSKGGTDTQYF.

The chain uses TRBV6-5 and TRBJ1-4, with TRBD1 matching over 7 bases. Trimming cost V 2 bases and J 4 bases; bases outside gene matches: 1. CDR1 and CDR2 from the germline V gene are MNHEY and SVGAGI. This CDR3 is 14 amino acids long. The CDR3 loop reads CASSYRQGNEKLFF. The CDR3 nucleotides are TGTGCCAGCAGTTACCGACAGGGTAATGAAAAACTGTTTTTT.

J is TRBJ2-7 and V is TRBV10-2; 9 bases align to TRBD1. Germline trimming cut 6 bases from V and 5 bases from J; bases unmatched to any gene: 5. The length of the CDR3 is 13 residues. Germline V gives CDR1 WSHSY, CDR2 SAAADI. The CDR3 region has the DNA TGCGCCAGCAGGTCGGGACAGGGTAACGAGCAGTACTTC. Protein product: CASRSGQGNEQYF.

J is TRBJ2-3 and V is TRBV5-1; 9 bases match TRBD2. The V gene end was trimmed by 3 bases and the J gene end by 6 bases; junction bases not matched to a gene: 11. The CDR3 length is 16 residues. Germline CDR1 is SGHRS and CDR2 is YFSETQ. This chain's CDR3 is CASSWEGRGGPDTQYF. CDR3 bases: TGCGCCAGCAGCTGGGAGGGGCGGGGGGGCCCCGATACGCAGTATTTT.

V gene TRBV24-1 combines with J gene TRBJ1-2, with D tentatively TRBD1 (5 bases). Trimming pared 4 bases from V and 8 bases from J, leaving 16 bases between. CDR3 size: 14 residues. Per the germline V gene, CDR1 is KGHDR and CDR2 is SFDVKD. The CDR3 loop reads CATSDSGYPMGYTF. The CDR3 DNA is TGTGCCACCAGTGACTCAGGGTATCCCATGGGCTACACCTTC.

J is TRBJ2-1 and V is TRBV18; TRBD2 matches at 11 bases. CDR3 length equals 16 residues. Looked up from germline, CDR1 is KGHSH and CDR2 is LQKENI. Germline trimming cut 5 bases from V and 8 bases from J; bases unmatched to any gene: 11. The CDR3 is CASSAYLAGGLDEQFF. CDR3 nucleotide sequence: TGTGCCAGCTCAGCCTACTTAGCGGGAGGGTTAGATGAGCAGTTCTTC. Combining the CDR3 with reference TRBV18 and TRBJ2-1 gives the whole variable domain NAGVMQNPRHLVRRRGQEARLRCSPMKGHSHVYWYRQLPEEGLKFMVYLQKENIIDESGMPKERFSAEFPKEGPSILRIQQVVRGDSAAYFCASSAYLAGGLDEQFFGPGTRLTVL.

The J gene is TRBJ1-5, the V gene TRBV29-1; D is perhaps TRBD1 (5 bases). The V gene's germline CDR1 is SQVTM and CDR2 ANQGSEA. The ends were cut back, 3 bases at V and 4 bases at J, with 10 bases in the middle. The length of the CDR3 is 13 residues. The CDR3 DNA follows: TGCAGCGTTGAGCCTGGGGGTAATCAGCCCCAGCATTTT. Its protein is CSVEPGGNQPQHF.

The V call is TRBV7-2, the J call TRBJ2-7, with D perhaps TRBD2 (5 bases). V was shortened by 0 bases and J by 5 bases, with 11 bases between the two germline ends. Germline V gene lookup returns CDR1 SGHTA and CDR2 FQGNSA. This CDR3 has 14 residues. The CDR3, as DNA: TGTGCCAGCAGCTTAGCGGGAGACCCGGACGAGCAGTACTTC. The encoded protein is CASSLAGDPDEQYF.

The chain uses TRBV7-2 and TRBJ2-7; 7 nucleotides agree with TRBD2. Looked up from germline, CDR1 is SGHTA and CDR2 is FQGNSA. This CDR3 spans 14 amino acids. The junction had 3 bases not matched to a gene; V was cut back by 2 bases and J by 2 bases. CDR3 DNA: TGTGCCAGCAGCTTAAAAGCGGGGCCCTACGAGCAGTACTTC. Amino acid sequence: CASSLKAGPYEQYF.

The chain has TRBV5-6 and TRBJ2-5; D not resolved. The CDR3 length is 15 residues. V lost 4 bases, J lost 5 bases, and 18 bases lay in between. Germline loops: CDR1 SGHDT, CDR2 YYEEEE. CDR3 DNA: TGTGCCAGCAGCCACACCCAACTGTCTGGGGAGACCCAGTACTTC. It yields the protein CASSHTQLSGETQYF.

The DNA for the CDR3 is TGTGCCATCAGTACGGGACAGGGGTTCTACGAGCAGTACTTC. Its translation is CAISTGQGFYEQYF. The chain links TRBV10-3 to TRBJ2-7, with 10 bases identical to TRBD1. Looked up from germline, CDR1 is ENHRY and CDR2 is SYGVKD. This CDR3 is 14 amino acids long. The J segment lost 3 bases and the V segment lost 5 bases, leaving 4 bases of the junction unmatched.

This sequence joins TRBV6-5 and TRBJ1-2; D is ambiguous. Between the trimmed V and J ends, which lost 4 bases and 4 bases, there was a span of 7 bases. CDR1 is MNHEY and CDR2 is SVGAGI in the germline V gene. This CDR3 contains 12 residues. The CDR3 spells CASSSPFYGYTF. Written as DNA, the CDR3 is TGTGCCAGCAGTTCACCTTTCTATGGCTACACCTTC.

This clone was seen once. The V call is TRBV18, the J call TRBJ2-2; either TRBD1 or TRBD2 may fit D (5 bases each). The germline V gene has CDR1 KGHSH and CDR2 LQKENI. V lost 5 bases and J 5 bases, leaving 12 bases between the germline ends. This CDR3 is built from 14 residues. CDR3 amino acids: CASSSREGTGELFF. The CDR3 nucleotides are TGTGCCAGCTCATCACGCGAGGGGACCGGGGAGCTGTTTTTT.

This clone was observed a handful of times. For the CDR3, the DNA is TGCGCCAGCAGCTCGGGGAGGGAGGCTGAAAAACTGTTTTTT. It is translated as CASSSGREAEKLFF. The rearrangement joins TRBV5-1 to TRBJ1-4; D not certain. The CDR3 has 14 residues. Trimming removed 3 bases at V and 7 bases at J, with 13 bases between. Per the germline V gene, CDR1 is SGHRS and CDR2 is YFSETQ.

The rearrangement joins TRBV27 to TRBJ2-3, with D hard to call. In germline, CDR1 is MNHEY, CDR2 SMNVEV (reference sequence). The V end was cut by 8 bases, the J end by 0 bases, with 9 bases between. The CDR3 consists of 13 residues. The DNA of the CDR3 is TGTGCCAGCGGAAAAAGTAGCACAGATACGCAGTATTTT. Its translation: CASGKSSTDTQYF.